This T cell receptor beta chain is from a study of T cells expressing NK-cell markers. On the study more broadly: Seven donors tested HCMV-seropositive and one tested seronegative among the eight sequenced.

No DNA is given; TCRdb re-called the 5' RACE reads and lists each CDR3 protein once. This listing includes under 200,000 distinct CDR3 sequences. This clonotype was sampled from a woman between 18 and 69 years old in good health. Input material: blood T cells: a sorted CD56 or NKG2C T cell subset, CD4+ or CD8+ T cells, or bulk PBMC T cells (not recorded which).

CDR3: CASSLDRGSGDNEQFF. The chain is built from TRBV7-9 and TRBJ2-1; the TRBD1 assignment by TCRdb is unverifiable without DNA. Germline-derived CDR1 and CDR2 are SEHNR and FQNEAQ (reference sequence). This CDR3 comprises 16 residues. Combining the CDR3 with reference TRBV7-9 and TRBJ2-1 gives the whole variable domain DTGVSQNPRHKITKRGQNVTFRCDPISEHNRLYWYRQTLGQGPEFLTYFQNEAQLEKSRLLSDRFSAERPKGSFSTLEIQRTEQGDSAMYLCASSLDRGSGDNEQFFGPGTRLTVL.